Each of the 27 T cell receptor beta chains below was sequenced from the same sample in a study of technical replicates of blood from a handful of donors (dated by TCRdb to 2016 to 2017). Libraries were built with the immunoSEQ multiplex PCR assay. Entries here come from immuneACCESS through TCRdb and include only in-frame sequences with V and J called. Some clones fail to appear in such tables; in the studies checked, an unresolved V gene covers under half of the shortfall, and the cause of the remainder is unknown. For this sample there are around 70,000 clones; around 97% appear just once. In total, the top ten clones hold around 0.2% of the sample. The sample comprised T cells isolated from PBMCs. The receptors were gathered from a human donor in good health.

The V gene is TRBV2, the J gene TRBJ1-2; 7 bases line up with TRBD1. J was trimmed by 13 bases and V by 5 bases; bases with no gene match: 7. This CDR3 comprises 11 residues. Germline V CDR1 and CDR2: SNHLY, FYNNEI. As DNA, the CDR3 is TGTGCCAGCAGTCTTGACAGGGATCGCACCTTC. Its translation: CASSLDRDRTF.

This clone is a singleton in its sample. The J gene is TRBJ1-5, the V gene TRBV4-1; 8 positions agree with TRBD1. J gave up 2 bases and V 2 bases, and 5 bases lay outside the gene matches. The CDR3 covers 16 residues. Germline V gene data show CDR1 as MGHRA and CDR2 as YSYEKL. The CDR3 DNA follows: TGCGCCAGCAGCCAATCGCCACAGGGGGGCAATCAGCCCCAGCATTTT. This translates into CASSQSPQGGNQPQHF.

The chain combines TRBV19 with TRBJ1-5, with TRBD1 identical over 8 bases. Germline assignment: CDR1 LNHDA and CDR2 SQIVND (reference sequence). The trim removed 5 bases at V and 0 bases at J, leaving 6 bases unmatched. This CDR3 region has 16 residues. CDR3 DNA sequence: TGTGCCAGTAGTGGAGGGGACAGGCGTAGCAATCAGCCCCAGCATTTT. Protein product: CASSGGDRRSNQPQHF. Full variable domain (missing parts from reference TRBV19 and TRBJ1-5): DGGITQSPKYLFRKEGQNVTLSCEQNLNHDAMYWYRQDPGQGLRLIYYSQIVNDFQKGDIAEGYSVSREKKESFPLTVTSAQKNPTAFYLCASSGGDRRSNQPQHFGDGTRLSIL.

CDR3 residues: CSVLRLLSNTEAFF. As DNA, the CDR3 is TGCAGCGTTCTCCGACTCCTTTCGAACACTGAAGCTTTCTTT. V usage is TRBV29-1 and J usage is TRBJ1-1; D remains ambiguous. Trimming removed 5 bases from V and 1 base from J, with 14 bases in between. Germline CDR1 SQVTM, CDR2 ANQGSEA. The CDR3 totals 14 residues.

The gene calls are TRBV7-9 and TRBJ2-7; tentatively, D is TRBD1 (6 bases). Germline V gene sequence: CDR1 SEHNR, CDR2 FQNEAQ (reference sequence). The CDR3 totals 17 residues. V was clipped by 4 bases and J by 2 bases, with 21 bases between them. The CDR3 protein is CASSSLGASNQAYEQYF. CDR3 DNA sequence: TGTGCCAGCAGCTCCCTGGGGGCCTCAAATCAAGCCTACGAGCAGTACTTC.

This chain joins TRBV4-1 and TRBJ2-1; 9 bases are a match to TRBD1. Germline-derived CDR1 and CDR2 are MGHRA and YSYEKL. J was trimmed by 7 bases and V by 8 bases; bases with no gene match: 12. The CDR3 totals 15 residues. The CDR3 loop is CASRYPGQGSNEQFF. The DNA of the CDR3 is TGCGCCAGCCGATATCCGGGACAGGGCTCGAATGAGCAGTTCTTC.

The rearrangement uses TRBV11-2 and TRBJ2-7; 13 bases fit TRBD2. CDR3 length equals 19 residues. CDR1 and CDR2 (germline): SGHAT, FQNNGV. Losses at the gene ends were 1 base for V and 1 base for J; bases not matched to a gene: 10. The CDR3 coding sequence is TGTGCCAGCAGCTTAGGGGGGGGGACTAGCGGGATGTTTTCCTACGAGCAGTACTTC. Residues: CASSLGGGTSGMFSYEQYF.

The chain employs TRBV29-1 and TRBJ1-2; D gene uncertain. The CDR3 is 15 amino acids. V lost 6 bases and J lost 6, with 23 bases in between. In germline, CDR1 is SQVTM, CDR2 ANQGSEA. CDR3 DNA sequence: TGCAGCGTGACCCACTCCGGGTCCCAAAACGATGGCTACACCTTC. This encodes CSVTHSGSQNDGYTF.

The chain couples TRBV5-1 to TRBJ2-1, with 12 bases identical to TRBD2. V shed 3 bases, J shed 4 bases, and the junction held 5 bases outside the gene matches. CDR1 is SGHRS and CDR2 is YFSETQ in the germline V gene. The CDR3 spans 16 residues. The DNA for the CDR3 is TGCGCCAGCAGCTCGGGCGGACTAGCGGGGTACAATGAGCAGTTCTTC. Translated, it gives CASSSGGLAGYNEQFF.

The J gene is TRBJ1-2, the V gene TRBV5-1; 10 nucleotides match TRBD1. Germline trimming cut 4 bases from V and 3 bases from J; bases unmatched to any gene: 6. Germline V gives CDR1 SGHRS, CDR2 YFSETQ. This CDR3 is built from 15 residues. CDR3 sequence: CASSDRDRGYYGYTF. CDR3 in DNA: TGCGCCAGCAGCGACCGGGACAGGGGCTACTATGGCTACACCTTC.

The chain uses TRBV4-1 and TRBJ2-7; TRBD2 matches at 7 bases. Germline lookup yields CDR1 MGHRA and CDR2 YSYEKL. Unmatched junction bases numbered 16, after V lost 0 bases and J lost 2 bases. The CDR3 has 19 amino acids. The CDR3 protein is CASSQDHLSGRPAPYEQYF. The CDR3 DNA reads TGCGCCAGCAGCCAAGATCACCTCTCCGGGAGGCCTGCCCCCTACGAGCAGTACTTC.

The chain combines TRBV7-8 with TRBJ2-3, with a tentative D call TRBD1 (6 bases). Deletions cut 0 bases from V and 1 base from J, with 11 bases between. Germline V gives CDR1 SGHVS, CDR2 FQNEAQ. This CDR3 has 16 amino acids. CDR3 in DNA: TGTGCCAGCAGCTTAGCAGTGAACAGGGGCACAGATACGCAGTATTTT. This codes for CASSLAVNRGTDTQYF.

This chain joins TRBV6-1 and TRBJ2-7, with D possibly matching TRBD1 (5 bases). Germline CDR1 is MNHNS and CDR2 is SASEGT. The V end was cut by 8 bases, the J end by 3 bases, with 14 bases between. The length of the CDR3 is 13 residues. Written as DNA, the CDR3 is TGTGCCAGCTTCAGGGATCGGAGCTACGAGCAGTACTTC. This sequence encodes CASFRDRSYEQYF.

The chain is built from TRBV4-1 and TRBJ1-2, with TRBD1 matching over 8 bases. The CDR3 spans 17 residues. Germline CDR1 reads MGHRA; CDR2 reads YSYEKL. Trimming cost V 0 bases and J 5 bases; bases outside gene matches: 11. The CDR3 spells CASSQERGQVNLYGYTF. The CDR3 nucleotides are TGCGCCAGCAGCCAAGAAAGGGGACAGGTGAATTTGTATGGCTACACCTTC.

This chain uses TRBV6-5 with TRBJ1-6; 7 positions match TRBD1. CDR3 size: 16 residues. V gave up 4 bases and J gave up 8 bases; unmatched junction bases: 11. Germline V lookup: CDR1 MNHEY, CDR2 SVGAGI. This chain's CDR3 is CASSSRTGERHSPLHF. As DNA, the CDR3 is TGTGCCAGCAGTTCCCGTACAGGGGAGCGGCATTCACCCCTCCACTTT.

This chain's CDR3 is CASNPGQGIQETQYF. For the CDR3, the DNA is TGTGCCAGCAACCCGGGACAGGGGATTCAAGAGACCCAGTACTTC. V gene TRBV2 combines with J gene TRBJ2-5, with 10 nucleotides matching TRBD1. J lost 2 bases, V lost 7 bases, and 7 bases had no gene match. The CDR3 extends over 15 amino acids. The V gene's germline CDR1 is SNHLY and CDR2 FYNNEI.

This chain links TRBV28 with TRBJ2-1; 11 positions match TRBD2. The CDR3 length is 19 residues. Trimming removed 2 bases from V and 3 bases from J; junction bases left unmatched: 12. The germline gives CDR1 MDHEN, CDR2 SYDVKM. The chain's CDR3 is CASSLLKSASGRFYNEQFF. CDR3 bases: TGTGCCAGCAGTTTACTGAAATCCGCTAGCGGGAGGTTCTACAATGAGCAGTTCTTC. Combining the CDR3 with reference TRBV28 and TRBJ2-1 gives the whole variable domain DVKVTQSSRYLVKRTGEKVFLECVQDMDHENMFWYRQDPGLGLRLIYFSYDVKMKEKGDIPEGYSVSREKKERFSLILESASTNQTSMYLCASSLLKSASGRFYNEQFFGPGTRLTVL.

The chain carries TRBV5-1 and TRBJ2-1; 7 nucleotides agree with TRBD2. The CDR3 totals 24 residues. V was pared by 0 bases and J by 1 base, with 28 bases of the junction left unmatched. CDR1 and CDR2 from the germline V gene are SGHRS and YFSETQ. This CDR3 is CASSLEGTTYSIRVGWGSYNEQFF. Here the CDR3 DNA reads TGCGCCAGCAGCTTGGAGGGGACTACCTATTCGATAAGAGTGGGGTGGGGATCCTACAATGAGCAGTTCTTC.

This clone appeared once. The CDR3 reads CASSFHSSGANVLTF. The DNA for the CDR3 is TGTGCCAGCAGCTTCCACTCCTCTGGGGCCAACGTCCTGACTTTC. This chain joins TRBV13 and TRBJ2-6; D call uncertain. The CDR3 contains 15 residues. CDR1 is PRHDT, CDR2 FYEKMQ, per germline (reference sequence). The germline V and J ends were trimmed by 3 bases and 0 bases, with 6 bases remaining between them. Drawing the rest from reference TRBV13 and TRBJ2-6, the complete variable domain is AAGVIQSPRHLIKEKRETATLKCYPIPRHDTVYWYQQGPGQDPQFLISFYEKMQSDKGSIPDRFSAQQFSDYHSELNMSSLELGDSALYFCASSFHSSGANVLTFGAGSRLTVL.

The chain joins TRBV5-6 to TRBJ1-1, with 9 bases lining up with TRBD1. J lost 3 bases, V lost 6 bases, and 6 bases had no gene match. The germline CDR1 and CDR2 sequences are SGHDT and YYEEEE. The CDR3 has 14 residues. In DNA, the CDR3 is TGTGCCAGCAATCCAGACAGGGGGTACACTGAAGCTTTCTTT. This translates into CASNPDRGYTEAFF.

This chain joins TRBV6-6 and TRBJ2-2; a possible D gene is TRBD2 (5 bases). The CDR3 is 16 amino acids. Germline-derived CDR1 and CDR2 are MNHNY and SVGAGI (reference sequence). The germline V and J ends were trimmed by 7 bases and 5 bases, with 20 bases remaining between them. CDR3 sequence: CASNLVKGDGTGELFF. The DNA of the CDR3 is TGTGCCAGCAACTTAGTCAAGGGAGATGGGACCGGGGAGCTGTTTTTT.

The rearrangement links TRBV5-1 to TRBJ1-5; no reliable D call. V lost 0 bases and J 0 bases, leaving 10 bases between the germline ends. The CDR3 has 16 amino acids. The germline gives CDR1 SGHRS, CDR2 YFSETQ. This chain's CDR3 is CASSLGDRYSNQPQHF. The CDR3, as DNA: TGCGCCAGCAGCTTGGGAGATCGTTATAGCAATCAGCCCCAGCATTTT. Full variable domain (missing parts from reference TRBV5-1 and TRBJ1-5): KAGVTQTPRYLIKTRGQQVTLSCSPISGHRSVSWYQQTPGQGLQFLFEYFSETQRNKGNFPGRFSGRQFSNSRSEMNVSTLELGDSALYLCASSLGDRYSNQPQHFGDGTRLSIL.

The chain employs TRBV29-1 and TRBJ1-1; tentative D call: TRBD1 (6 bases). CDR1 and CDR2 from the germline V gene are SQVTM and ANQGSEA. The CDR3 is 11 residues long. Trimming pared 7 bases from V and 7 bases from J, leaving 13 bases between. The CDR3 DNA reads as TGCAGCGCCTTACAGGGAAGTGAAGCTTTCTTT. Protein sequence: CSALQGSEAFF.

The chain couples TRBV28 to TRBJ2-5; D is perhaps TRBD1 (6 bases). Between the trimmed V and J ends, which lost 5 bases and 2 bases, there was a span of 12 bases. Germline-derived CDR1 and CDR2 are MDHEN and SYDVKM. The CDR3 spans 14 residues. CDR3 residues: CASSPGQPQETQYF. As DNA, the CDR3 is TGTGCCAGCAGTCCCGGACAGCCTCAAGAGACCCAGTACTTC.

This rearrangement joins TRBV5-4 to TRBJ1-5, with D possibly being TRBD1 (6 bases). The CDR3 extends over 15 amino acids. The germline gives CDR1 SGHNT, CDR2 YYREEE (reference sequence). The V and J ends lost 0 bases and 0 bases respectively, with 7 bases between them. Here the CDR3 DNA reads TGTGCCAGCAGCTTGGACAGGGCTAGCAATCAGCCCCAGCATTTT. Protein product: CASSLDRASNQPQHF.

The V call is TRBV6-1, the J call TRBJ2-7; D is unclear. V lost 6 bases and J lost 2, with 17 bases in between. The germline gives CDR1 MNHNS, CDR2 SASEGT. CDR3 size: 15 residues. CDR3 sequence reads: CASRGFLSETYEQYF. CDR3 coding DNA: TGTGCCAGCAGGGGCTTCCTCTCCGAGACCTACGAGCAGTACTTC.

The chain recombines TRBV30 with TRBJ1-2, with a possible D match to TRBD1 (5 bases). Germline V CDR1 and CDR2: GTSNPN, SVGIG (reference sequence). Trimming removed 3 bases from V and 6 bases from J, with 20 bases in between. This CDR3 spans 15 amino acids. This chain's CDR3 is CAWSPSGFLGDGYTF. The CDR3 coding sequence is TGTGCCTGGAGCCCATCAGGGTTCTTAGGAGATGGCTACACCTTC. Variable domain in full (rest from reference TRBV30 and TRBJ1-2): SQTIHQWPATLVQPVGSPLSLECTVEGTSNPNLYWYRQAAGRGLQLLFYSVGIGQISSEVPQNLSASRPQDRQFILSSKKLLLSDSGFYLCAWSPSGFLGDGYTFGSGTRLTVV.